Here is one T cell receptor beta chain with its context. The data were obtained in a study of blood T cell repertoires in COVID-19. Background on the study: Acute and convalescent COVID-19 samples came from the United States, Italy and Spain. PBMCs, B-cell-depleted T cells, or T cells were the source of the cDNA or gDNA that made up the material.

Authors' methods: Reference gene primer amplification yielded estimated nucleated cell counts. Only in-frame clones appear in the TCRdb table, and some are missing; sequencing was by immunoSEQ multiplex PCR. V and J calls and clone size come straight from that table; D and trimming were deduced from the DNA. The repertoire holds about 170,000 clones, with around 86% as singletons. After removal of 4 bases from V and 4 bases from J, the junction contained 18 bases not matched to a gene. The CDR3 totals 20 residues. Germline lookup yields CDR1 MNHEY and CDR2 SMNVEV (reference sequence). This sequence joins TRBV27 and TRBJ2-7; TRBD2 matches at 14 bases. The sequencing sample was made of peripheral blood. This receptor was obtained from a man between 70 and 80 years old with acute or convalescent COVID-19. The CDR3 bases are TGTGCCAGCAGTTGGGAAGCCCCCGGACTAGCGGGAGGCGGGGGATACGAGCAGTACTTC. Amino acids: CASSWEAPGLAGGGGYEQYF.